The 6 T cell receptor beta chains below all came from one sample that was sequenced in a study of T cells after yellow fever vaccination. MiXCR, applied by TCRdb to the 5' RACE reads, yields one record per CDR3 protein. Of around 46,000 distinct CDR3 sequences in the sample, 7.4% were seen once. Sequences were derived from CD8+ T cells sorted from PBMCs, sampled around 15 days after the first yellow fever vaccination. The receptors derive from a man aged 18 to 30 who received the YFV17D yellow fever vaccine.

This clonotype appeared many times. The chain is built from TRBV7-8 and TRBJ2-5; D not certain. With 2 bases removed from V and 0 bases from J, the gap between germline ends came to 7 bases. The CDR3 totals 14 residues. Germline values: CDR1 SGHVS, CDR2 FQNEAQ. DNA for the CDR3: TGTGCCAGCAGCTTACAAGTGGACCAAGAGACCCAGTACTTC. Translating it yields CASSLQVDQETQYF.

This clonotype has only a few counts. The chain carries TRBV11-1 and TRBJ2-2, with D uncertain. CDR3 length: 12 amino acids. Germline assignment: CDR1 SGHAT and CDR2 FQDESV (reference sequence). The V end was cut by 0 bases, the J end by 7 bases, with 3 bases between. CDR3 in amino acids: CASSLAVGELFF. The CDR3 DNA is TGTGCCAGCAGCTTAGCCGTCGGGGAGCTGTTTTTT.

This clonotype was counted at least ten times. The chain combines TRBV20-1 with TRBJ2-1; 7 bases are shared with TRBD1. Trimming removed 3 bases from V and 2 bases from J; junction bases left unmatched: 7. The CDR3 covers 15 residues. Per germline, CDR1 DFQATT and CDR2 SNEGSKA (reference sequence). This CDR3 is CSARDRTGPYNEQFF. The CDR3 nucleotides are TGCAGTGCTAGGGACCGGACAGGTCCCTACAATGAGCAGTTCTTC.

For the CDR3, the DNA is TGTGCCACCAGCAGTCGGTCCGTCCCGGTGGATACGCAGTATTTT. This encodes CATSSRSVPVDTQYF. The V gene is TRBV15, the J gene TRBJ2-3, with no clear D. V was trimmed by 3 bases and J by 6 bases, leaving 16 bases between them. The CDR3 has 15 amino acids. Germline lookup yields CDR1 LNHNV and CDR2 YYDKDF (reference sequence).

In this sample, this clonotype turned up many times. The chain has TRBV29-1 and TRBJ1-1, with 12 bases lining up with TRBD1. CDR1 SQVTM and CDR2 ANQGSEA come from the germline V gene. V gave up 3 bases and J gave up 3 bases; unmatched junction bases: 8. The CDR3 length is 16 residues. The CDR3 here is CSVEPGTGGADTEAFF. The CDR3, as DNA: TGCAGCGTTGAGCCCGGGACAGGGGGCGCGGACACTGAAGCTTTCTTT.

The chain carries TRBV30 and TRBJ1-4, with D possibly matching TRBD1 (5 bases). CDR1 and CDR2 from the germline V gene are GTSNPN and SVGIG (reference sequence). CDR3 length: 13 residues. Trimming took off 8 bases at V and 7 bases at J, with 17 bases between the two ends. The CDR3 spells CAGSDSVGEKLFF. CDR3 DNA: TGTGCCGGAAGTGACAGCGTAGGTGAAAAACTGTTTTTT.